What follows are 28 T cell receptor beta chains derived from one specimen sequenced in a study. Via MiXCR, TCRdb re-called the RT-PCR reads, giving one row per CDR3 protein. The sample has about 680,000 distinct CDR3 sequences, approximately 15% seen once; the top ten hold 3.6%. Sequencing was carried out using memory CD4+ T cells from blood. These receptors originate from a female donor in good health, serving as a healthy control.

In this sample, this clonotype turned up a few times. The chain recombines TRBV20-1 with TRBJ1-2; D possibly corresponds to TRBD1 (6 bases). The CDR3 has 13 residues. The germline V gene encodes CDR1 DFQATT and CDR2 SNEGSKA (reference sequence). V was cut by 8 bases and J by 5 bases, with 18 bases left in between. CDR3 sequence reads: CSFLTGTPYGYTF. CDR3 nucleotide sequence: TGCAGTTTTCTAACCGGGACACCATATGGCTACACCTTC.

The CDR3 loop is CASSSRASGIAPYEQYF. In DNA, the CDR3 is TGTGCCAGCAGCTCGCGAGCAAGCGGGATAGCCCCCTACGAGCAGTACTTC. V gene TRBV4-2 combines with J gene TRBJ2-7; 7 nucleotides align to TRBD2. J was trimmed by 2 bases and V by 5 bases; bases with no gene match: 15. The germline V gene has CDR1 LGHNA and CDR2 YNFKEQ. The CDR3 is 17 residues long.

This clonotype was counted at least ten times. The rearrangement joins TRBV6-2 or TRBV6-3 to TRBJ2-7; possibly TRBD1 for D (6 bases). Trimming stripped 6 bases from V and 5 bases from J, with 17 bases between. Germline V gene sequence: CDR1 MNHEY, CDR2 SVGEGT. This CDR3 comprises 14 residues. CDR3 region: CASSPGQGTHEQYF. DNA for the CDR3: TGTGCCAGCAGCCCGGGCCAGGGGACCCACGAGCAGTACTTC.

This clonotype was seen ten or more times. The chain recombines TRBV7-9 with TRBJ2-5; D not resolved. Germline values: CDR1 SEHNR, CDR2 FQNEAQ (reference sequence). Trimming removed 7 bases at V and 2 bases at J, with 14 bases between. This CDR3 is 14 amino acids long. The CDR3 protein is CASTLESSQETQYF. CDR3 nucleotides: TGTGCCAGCACCCTGGAGAGTAGTCAAGAGACCCAGTACTTC.

This clonotype was detected a few times. J is TRBJ2-3 and V is TRBV3-1; D gene ambiguous. This CDR3 spans 13 amino acids. Deletions cut 1 base from V and 8 bases from J, with 10 bases between. Germline-derived CDR1 and CDR2 are LGHDT and YNNKEL (reference sequence). The CDR3 is CASSQGQSLTQYF. In DNA, the CDR3 is TGTGCCAGCAGCCAAGGCCAGTCGCTTACGCAGTATTTT.

The rearrangement uses TRBV14 and TRBJ1-4; D gene unclear. V lost 3 bases to trimming and J lost 0 bases, with 5 bases between them. Germline loops: CDR1 SGHDN, CDR2 FVKESK. The CDR3 has 14 residues. The DNA of the CDR3 is TGTGCCAGCAGCCAGTTCTCAACTAATGAAAAACTGTTTTTT. This gives the protein CASSQFSTNEKLFF.

At least ten counts were recorded for this clonotype. The rearrangement joins TRBV29-1 to TRBJ1-2; TRBD1 agrees at 7 bases. The V gene end was trimmed by 4 bases and the J gene end by 3 bases; junction bases not matched to a gene: 5. The CDR3 consists of 13 residues. Looked up from germline, CDR1 is SQVTM and CDR2 is ANQGSEA. DNA of the CDR3: TGCAGCGTTGGAGGGACAGCGGACTATGGCTACACCTTC. Translated: CSVGGTADYGYTF.

In its sample, this clonotype was seen a few times. The rearrangement links TRBV4-2 to TRBJ1-4; no clear D. CDR1 is LGHNA and CDR2 is YNFKEQ in the germline V gene. The CDR3 is 13 amino acids. V gave up 1 base and J gave up 8 bases, with 8 bases separating them. CDR3 coding DNA: TGTGCCAGCAGCCAAGGGTATGCCGAAAAACTGTTTTTT. Translation gives CASSQGYAEKLFF.

This clonotype was counted between two and nine times. The CDR3 spells CAISESIRGWGNSEQFF. CDR3 in DNA: TGTGCCATCAGTGAGTCCATCCGGGGGTGGGGGAACAGTGAGCAGTTCTTC. The chain employs TRBV10-3 and TRBJ2-1; a weak D match, TRBD2 (6 bases). The V and J ends lost 0 bases and 9 bases respectively, with 21 bases between them. There are 17 residues in the CDR3. CDR1 is ENHRY and CDR2 is SYGVKD in the germline V gene.

This clonotype was picked up many times. The chain carries TRBV20-1 and TRBJ2-7; D may be TRBD1 or TRBD2 (5 bases each). This CDR3 region has 14 residues. Germline-derived CDR1 and CDR2 are DFQATT and SNEGSKA (reference sequence). Trimming left V 5 bases short and J 7 bases short, with 21 bases between. The DNA for the CDR3 is TGCAGTGCTCGCTCCGGGACGGATACGGGTGAGCAGTACTTC. Translation gives CSARSGTDTGEQYF.

In its sample, this clonotype was seen many times. The J gene is TRBJ1-2, the V gene TRBV6-6, with D maybe TRBD1 (6 bases). The CDR3 consists of 17 residues. V shed 5 bases and J shed 4 bases, with 23 bases lying between them. Looked up from germline, CDR1 is MNHNY and CDR2 is SVGAGI (reference sequence). CDR3 in amino acids: CASSPRTASTGPYGYTF. The DNA of the CDR3 is TGTGCCAGCAGTCCACGGACAGCCTCAACCGGACCCTATGGCTACACCTTC.

This clonotype was seen many times. The chain uses TRBV29-1 and TRBJ2-1; D may be TRBD2 (5 bases). Germline-derived CDR1 and CDR2 are SQVTM and ANQGSEA. CDR3 length: 12 amino acids. V was trimmed by 6 bases and J by 5 bases, leaving 11 bases between them. In DNA, the CDR3 is TGCAGCGTCACGGGATTCGACAATGAGCAGTTCTTC. It specifies CSVTGFDNEQFF.

The chain couples TRBV12-3 or TRBV12-4 to TRBJ1-1; D gene unclear. The CDR3 is 12 residues long. Trimming took 1 base from V and 8 from J, leaving 8 bases between them. CDR3 DNA sequence: TGTGCCAGCAGTTTAGGGGAAGGCGAAGCTTTCTTT. Translation: CASSLGEGEAFF.

The table lists this clonotype with many counts. This rearrangement joins TRBV10-3 to TRBJ2-7; TRBD2 aligns across 7 bases. Trimming removed 6 bases from V and 3 bases from J; junction bases left unmatched: 14. Looked up from germline, CDR1 is ENHRY and CDR2 is SYGVKD. The CDR3 runs 16 residues. The CDR3 reads CAIRETSGKEGYEQYF. In DNA, the CDR3 is TGTGCCATCAGAGAGACCAGCGGGAAGGAGGGCTACGAGCAGTACTTC.

The chain couples TRBV4-1 to TRBJ2-5; 9 bases fit TRBD1. The CDR3 has 15 residues. The V gene end was trimmed by 5 bases and the J gene end by 5 bases; junction bases not matched to a gene: 9. Germline V CDR1 and CDR2: MGHRA, YSYEKL. The CDR3 DNA reads TGCGCCAGCAGCACCCCAGGGACAGGGACGGAGACCCAGTACTTC. Translating gives CASSTPGTGTETQYF.

This clonotype showed up just a few times. This chain connects TRBV25-1 to TRBJ1-4; no clear D gene. Germline V gives CDR1 MGHDK, CDR2 SYGVNS. Trimming stripped 3 bases from V and 8 bases from J, with 4 bases between. This CDR3 comprises 11 residues. The CDR3 DNA follows: TGTGCCAGCAGTGACAGCGAAAAACTGTTTTTT. It translates to CASSDSEKLFF.

This clonotype occurred a few times. The genes are TRBV6-2 or TRBV6-3 and TRBJ2-7, with 9 bases matching TRBD1. J gave up 6 bases and V 0 bases, and 12 bases lay outside the gene matches. This CDR3 contains 17 residues. CDR1 and CDR2 from the germline V gene are MNHEY and SVGEGT. The CDR3 nucleotides are TGTGCCAGCAGTTACTCCAGACGTCCCGGGACAGGGTCCGAGCAGTACTTC. It codes for CASSYSRRPGTGSEQYF.

This clonotype has ten or more counts. The chain recombines TRBV5-1 with TRBJ2-1, with TRBD1 identical over 11 bases. Trimming removed 4 bases from V and 1 base from J; junction bases left unmatched: 4. The CDR3 spans 16 residues. From germline, CDR1 is SGHRS and CDR2 YFSETQ. CDR3 in DNA: TGCGCCAGCAGCGGGACAGGGGGGGAATCCTACAATGAGCAGTTCTTC. Amino acid sequence: CASSGTGGESYNEQFF.

V gene TRBV23-1 combines with J gene TRBJ1-2; 9 nucleotides line up with TRBD1. TRBV23-1 carries the ORF label, with uncertain function. The CDR3 is 17 amino acids. Trimming took 1 base from V and 0 from J; bases not matched to a gene: 6. The CDR3 sequence is CASSQLPGQGPNYGYTF. In nucleotides, the CDR3 is TGCGCCAGCAGTCAATTGCCGGGACAGGGCCCTAACTATGGCTACACCTTC.

This clonotype was observed a few times. This sequence joins TRBV29-1 and TRBJ1-1; possibly TRBD1 for D (6 bases). CDR3 length: 14 amino acids. V dropped 3 bases and J dropped 6 bases, with 17 bases sitting between them. Germline CDR1 is SQVTM and CDR2 is ANQGSEA. The CDR3 sequence: CSVDSPTTGPEAFF. The DNA of the CDR3 is TGCAGCGTTGATTCCCCGACCACAGGGCCTGAAGCTTTCTTT.

This clonotype occurred a few times. This rearrangement joins TRBV4-1 to TRBJ1-2, with TRBD1 matching 10 bases. With V trimmed by 2 bases and J by 8 bases, 5 bases remained unmatched. The CDR3 runs 14 residues. Germline values: CDR1 MGHRA, CDR2 YSYEKL. The CDR3 region is CASSQTGTGVGYTF. The CDR3 nucleotides read TGCGCCAGCAGCCAAACCGGGACAGGGGTAGGCTACACCTTC.

The rearrangement links TRBV5-1 to TRBJ2-7; 9 positions agree with TRBD1. CDR1 and CDR2 (germline): SGHRS, YFSETQ. With V trimmed by 0 bases and J by 6 bases, 10 bases remained unmatched. The CDR3 has 16 amino acids. CDR3 residues: CASSLGRRTGVREQYF. The DNA of the CDR3 is TGCGCCAGCAGCTTGGGACGTCGGACAGGGGTTCGCGAGCAGTACTTC.

Remarks on this clonotype: The junction shows a germline mismatch at one end, possibly a read error. V usage is TRBV6-2 or TRBV6-3 and J usage is TRBJ1-5; D is unclear. CDR1 MNHEY and CDR2 SVGEGT come from the germline V gene. The length of the CDR3 is 15 residues. Written as DNA, the CDR3 is TGTGCCAGCAGCCAGGTCGGGTCACCAAATCAGCTCCAGCATTTT. Residues: CASSQVGSPNQLQHF.

This clonotype has a handful of counts. The chain has TRBV4-2 and TRBJ2-1; 10 bases align to TRBD2. CDR1 is LGHNA, CDR2 YNFKEQ, per germline. The CDR3 totals 17 residues. Losses at the gene ends were 0 bases for V and 1 base for J; bases not matched to a gene: 3. As DNA, the CDR3 is TGTGCCAGCAGCCAAGAACCTAGCGGGAGTTCCTACAATGAGCAGTTCTTC. Protein: CASSQEPSGSSYNEQFF.

The genes are TRBV24-1 and TRBJ2-2; possibly TRBD2 for D (5 bases). CDR1 KGHDR and CDR2 SFDVKD come from the germline V gene. This CDR3 has 16 residues. Trimming pared 0 bases from V and 2 bases from J, leaving 9 bases between. The CDR3 DNA is TGTGCCACCAGTGATTTGACAGCGGCTAACACCGGGGAGCTGTTTTTT. Encoded protein: CATSDLTAANTGELFF.

In this sample, this clonotype turned up many times. For the CDR3, the DNA is TGCAGTGCTGGGGACACTGATCAGCCCCAGCATTTT. Protein: CSAGDTDQPQHF. The V call is TRBV20-1, the J call TRBJ1-5, with D maybe TRBD1 (6 bases). Deletions cut 5 bases from V and 5 bases from J, with 10 bases between. Germline CDR1 reads DFQATT; CDR2 reads SNEGSKA (reference sequence). The CDR3 is 12 residues long.

This clonotype was observed a few times. The chain couples TRBV5-1 to TRBJ2-1; D is possibly TRBD2 (5 bases). Trimming took 0 bases from V and 5 from J, leaving 12 bases between them. The CDR3 sequence is 15 residues long. Germline V gene data show CDR1 as SGHRS and CDR2 as YFSETQ. The CDR3 protein is CASSLVASGDNEQFF. The CDR3, as DNA: TGCGCCAGCAGCTTGGTCGCCAGCGGTGACAATGAGCAGTTCTTC. Combining the CDR3 with reference TRBV5-1 and TRBJ2-1 gives the whole variable domain KAGVTQTPRYLIKTRGQQVTLSCSPISGHRSVSWYQQTPGQGLQFLFEYFSETQRNKGNFPGRFSGRQFSNSRSEMNVSTLELGDSALYLCASSLVASGDNEQFFGPGTRLTVL.

This clonotype showed up many times. The V call is TRBV7-2, the J call TRBJ2-7, with 10 bases fitting TRBD2. The CDR3 covers 15 residues. V dropped 5 bases and J dropped 5; count of bases not matched to a gene: 9. The germline CDR1 and CDR2 sequences are SGHTA and FQGNSA. The CDR3 here is CASSPFGLAGDEQYF. The CDR3 DNA reads TGTGCCAGCAGCCCTTTCGGGCTAGCGGGGGACGAGCAGTACTTC.